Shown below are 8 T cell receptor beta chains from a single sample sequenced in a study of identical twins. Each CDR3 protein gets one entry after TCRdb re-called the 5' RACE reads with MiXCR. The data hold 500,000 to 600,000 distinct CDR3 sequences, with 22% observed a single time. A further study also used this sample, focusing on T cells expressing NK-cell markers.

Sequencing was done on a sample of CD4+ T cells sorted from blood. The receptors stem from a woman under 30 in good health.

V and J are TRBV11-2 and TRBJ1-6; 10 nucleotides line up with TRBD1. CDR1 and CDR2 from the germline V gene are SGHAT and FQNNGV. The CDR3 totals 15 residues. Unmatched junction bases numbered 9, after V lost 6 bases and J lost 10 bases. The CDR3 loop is CASSRTGTGDSPLHF. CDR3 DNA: TGTGCCAGCAGTCGCACCGGGACAGGGGACTCACCCCTCCACTTT. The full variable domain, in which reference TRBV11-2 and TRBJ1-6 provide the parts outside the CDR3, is EAGVAQSPRYKIIEKRQSVAFWCNPISGHATLYWYQQILGQGPKLLIQFQNNGVVDDSQLPKDRFSAERLKGVDSTLKIQPAKLEDSAVYLCASSRTGTGDSPLHFGNGTRLTVT.

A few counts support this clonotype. The CDR3 region has the DNA TGTGCCAGCAGCTTAGCCCCCTCGGCGGGAGGGCCGAGGTACTATGAGCAGTTCTTC. Translated, it gives CASSLAPSAGGPRYYEQFF. The J gene is TRBJ2-1, the V gene TRBV5-4, with 9 bases that match TRBD2. The CDR3 length is 19 residues. Germline V gene lookup returns CDR1 SGHNT and CDR2 YYREEE (reference sequence). The ends lost 2 bases at V and 8 bases at J; junction bases unmatched: 20.

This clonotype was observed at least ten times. The CDR3 DNA follows: TGCAGTGCCGGGAAGACAGGGGGAAGAACCGGGGAGCTGTTTTTT. Protein: CSAGKTGGRTGELFF. The chain combines TRBV20-1 with TRBJ2-2; TRBD1 matches 9 bases. This CDR3 is 15 amino acids long. In germline, CDR1 is DFQATT, CDR2 SNEGSKA (reference sequence). V shed 6 bases and J 5 bases; nucleotides not matched to a gene: 10.

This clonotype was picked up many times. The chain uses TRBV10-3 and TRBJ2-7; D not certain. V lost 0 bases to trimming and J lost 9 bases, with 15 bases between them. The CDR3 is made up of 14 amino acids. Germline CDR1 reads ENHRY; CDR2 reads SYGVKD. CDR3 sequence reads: CAISESMGSQGQYF. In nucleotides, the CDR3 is TGTGCCATCAGTGAGTCTATGGGCAGCCAAGGGCAGTACTTC.

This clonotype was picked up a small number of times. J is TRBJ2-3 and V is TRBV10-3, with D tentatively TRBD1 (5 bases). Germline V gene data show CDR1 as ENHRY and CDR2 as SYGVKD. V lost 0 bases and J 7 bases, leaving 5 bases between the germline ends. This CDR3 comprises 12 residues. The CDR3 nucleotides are TGTGCCATCAGTGAGTCGGGGCATACGCAGTATTTT. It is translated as CAISESGHTQYF.

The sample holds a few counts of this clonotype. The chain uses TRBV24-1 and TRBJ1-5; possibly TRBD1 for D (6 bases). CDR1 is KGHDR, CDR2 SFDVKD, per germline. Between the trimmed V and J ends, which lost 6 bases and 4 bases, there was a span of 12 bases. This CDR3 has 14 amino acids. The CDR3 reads CATSTGHSNQPQHF. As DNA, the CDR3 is TGTGCCACCAGTACGGGACACTCAAATCAGCCCCAGCATTTT.

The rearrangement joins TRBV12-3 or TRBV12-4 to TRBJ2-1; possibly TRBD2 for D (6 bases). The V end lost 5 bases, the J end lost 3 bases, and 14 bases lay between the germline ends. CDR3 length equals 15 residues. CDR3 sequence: CASSPGTARYNEQFF. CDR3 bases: TGTGCCAGCAGTCCCGGGACTGCCCGCTACAATGAGCAGTTCTTC.

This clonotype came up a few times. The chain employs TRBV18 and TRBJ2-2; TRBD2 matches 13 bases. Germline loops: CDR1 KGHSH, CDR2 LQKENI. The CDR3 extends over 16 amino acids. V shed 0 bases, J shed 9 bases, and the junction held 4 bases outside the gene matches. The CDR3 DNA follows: TGTGCCAGCTCACCACCCGGGACTAGCGGGAAGCGGGAGCTGTTTTTT. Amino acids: CASSPPGTSGKRELFF.